This entry is about one T cell receptor beta chain. This specimen belongs to a study of blood T cell repertoires in COVID-19. This table comes from immunoSEQ multiplex PCR, and its TCRdb copy is limited to in-frame clones, with some not included. In the table there are approximately 250,000 clones, 80% to 90% of which are singletons. The trim removed 2 bases at V and 0 bases at J, leaving 8 bases unmatched. Germline V gives CDR1 SGHNT, CDR2 YYREEE (reference sequence). The CDR3 has 17 amino acids. Categorization into cohorts depended on clinical history that participants reported. The clonotype comes from a man aged 25 to 45 with acute COVID-19. Sequencing was done on a sample of PBMCs or T cells enriched from blood (not recorded which). The V and J genes are TRBV5-4 and TRBJ2-7, with 10 bases lining up with TRBD1. The CDR3 loop reads CASSFSGTGALSYEQYV. CDR3 in DNA: TGTGCCAGCAGCTTTTCCGGGACAGGGGCCCTCTCCTACGAGCAGTACGTC.